This TCR beta chain was sequenced in a study of shared clonotypes between healthy human individuals (dated by TCRdb to the early 2020s). The study in broad terms: Three men and two women, aged 18 to 49 years, made up the cohort. Per donor, three plates each were used for CD4 naive and CD4 memory, two for CD8 naive, and one for CD8 memory. The study deeply sequenced blood TCR repertoires of several healthy adults to estimate repertoire size and the extent of clonotype sharing between individuals. Libraries were prepared and TCR repertoires were sequenced by different laboratories using diverse techniques, in order to increase sequencing depth and limit assay-specific biases. Each donor's leukapheresis produced roughly between roughly 0.85 and 10 billion PBMCs.

V loses 4 bases of germline sequence and J loses 9 bases, and the interval between the two ends is 19 bases. CDR1 and CDR2, looked up from the germline V gene, are KGHSH and LQKENI. The CDR3 runs 14 amino acids, cysteine and phenylalanine included. This entry keeps only the CDR3 DNA: 42 bases, framed from base 1. Overall study outcomes, separate from this receptor: Naive subsets generally had larger estimated clonotype richness than memory subsets did. When a handful of donors were compared, the shared fraction of clonotypes was around 5% for naive CD4, 3% to 4% for naive CD8, 2.3% for memory CD4, and roughly 0.4% for memory CD8. Clonotypes shared by all four sorted-subset donors showed higher generation probabilities than non-shared clonotypes. Rarefaction of sorted-subset datasets indicated incomplete sequencing despite the large sequencing depth. Because the study included a small number of donors, the genetic and exposure-history diversity represented was limited. Sampling was limited to blood, and TCR repertoires in tissue likely differ from TCR repertoires in blood. Pairwise subsampling led to the expectation that sequencing depth would affect the degree of clonotype sharing among donors.

Concerning this clone: This clone's antigen is unknown. No base quality values were provided; no much bigger clone lies one nucleotide off.

Using the deep immunoSEQ assay, TCR CDR3 regions were amplified from genomic DNA by multiplex PCR. Extracted genomic DNA from each cell subset was distributed evenly across all wells of several immunoSEQ 96-well plates, and each plate was treated as a replicate. For sorted subsets, approximately 0.2 ug of genomic DNA, equivalent to 25,000 to 35,000 T cell genomes, went into each replicate PCR. The purified libraries were quantified using a Qubit 3.0 fluorometer, sized with a Bioanalyzer 2100, and then quantified again using the KAPA Library Quantification kit. Every immunoSEQ 96-well plate was sequenced on a dedicated single-read 150-cycle Illumina NextSeq 550 flow cell. Processing in the source paper ran as follows. Because only junctional sequences without quality scores were contained in the immunoSEQ output, filtering matching that applied to full-length reads could not be performed. To assign V/J genes and CDR3, sequences were annotated against IMGT germline references using PyIR, a Python wrapper for IgBLAST v1.9. Any read was removed if the V/J assignment was weak (E-value above 1e-6), the CDR3 was missing, or the read contained stop codons, out-of-frame junctions, or ambiguous translated residues. V3J clonotypes were defined as sequences sharing an identical inferred V gene, J gene, and CDR3 amino acid sequence. The percentage overlap between two repertoires was calculated by dividing the number of shared unique clonotypes by the size of the smaller repertoire. Three approaches were used to assess repertoire richness: RTK rarefaction, the Chao1 estimator, and Recon v2.1 estimates of unobserved clonotypes. Generation probabilities for all TCRbeta clonotypes obtained by the gDNA method from a handful of donors were computed using OLGA. TCRdb's version of the immuneACCESS table is confined to in-frame rearrangements and falls short of the full clone set. An unresolved V gene accounts for under half of the shortfall where checked; the remainder is of unknown origin. V, J and clone size reflect that table, while D and trimming were determined from the DNA. This sample holds around 2.3 million clones; 95% were observed only once. The top ten constitute approximately 0.13% of the sample.

The donors were healthy, HIV-negative adults who had no recently reported acute infections or vaccinations. Every donor was a Caucasian adult living in Nashville, Tennessee, USA. CD4+ T cells were enriched by magnetic negative selection; naive cells were then positively selected on CD45RA, and the negative fraction formed the memory subset. After blood collection by leukapheresis, PBMCs were isolated using Ficoll-Histopaque density gradient centrifugation and then cryopreserved in the vapor phase of liquid nitrogen. Analytical flow cytometry was used to check the purity and quantity of each magnetically sorted T cell population. From each sorted fraction, genomic DNA was isolated and quantified by UV absorbance on a Nanodrop 2000c.

The receptor was isolated from a man between 18 and 29 years old in good health. The specimen was naive CD4+ T cells sorted from blood. In light of the paper, this sample's cell subset or site label describes: CD45RA+ positively selected. The receptor chain draws on TRBV18 and TRBJ2-7, with TRBD2 tentatively as D gene (6 bases match). CDR3 sequence: CASSRLEGLGGQYF. The nucleotides read TGTGCCAGCTCACGACTGGAGGGTCTTGGGGGGCAGTACTTC.